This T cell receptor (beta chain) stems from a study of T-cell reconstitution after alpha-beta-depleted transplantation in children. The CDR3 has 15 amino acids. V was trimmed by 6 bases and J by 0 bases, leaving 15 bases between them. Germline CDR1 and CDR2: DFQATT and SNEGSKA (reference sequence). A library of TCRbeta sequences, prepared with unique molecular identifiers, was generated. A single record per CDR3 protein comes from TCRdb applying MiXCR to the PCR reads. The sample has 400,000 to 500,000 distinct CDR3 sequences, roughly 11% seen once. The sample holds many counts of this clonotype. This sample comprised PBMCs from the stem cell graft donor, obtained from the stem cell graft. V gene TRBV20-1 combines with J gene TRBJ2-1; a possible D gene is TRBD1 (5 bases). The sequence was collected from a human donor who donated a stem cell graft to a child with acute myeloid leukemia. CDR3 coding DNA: TGCAGTGCCAGTACAGGTGGGATCTCCTACAATGAGCAGTTCTTC. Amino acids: CSASTGGISYNEQFF.